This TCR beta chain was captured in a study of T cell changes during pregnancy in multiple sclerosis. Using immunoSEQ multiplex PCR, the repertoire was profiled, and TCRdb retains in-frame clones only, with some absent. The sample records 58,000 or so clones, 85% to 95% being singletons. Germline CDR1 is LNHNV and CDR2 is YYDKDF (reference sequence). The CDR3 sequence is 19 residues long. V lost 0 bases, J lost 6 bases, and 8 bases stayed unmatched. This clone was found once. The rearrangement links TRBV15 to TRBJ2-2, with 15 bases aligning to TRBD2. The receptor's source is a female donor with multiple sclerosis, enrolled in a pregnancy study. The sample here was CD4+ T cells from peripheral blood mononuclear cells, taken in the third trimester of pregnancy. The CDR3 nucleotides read TGTGCCACCAGCAGAGAAGGACTAGCGGGGGGGTTTGACGCCGGGGAGCTGTTTTTT. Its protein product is CATSREGLAGGFDAGELFF. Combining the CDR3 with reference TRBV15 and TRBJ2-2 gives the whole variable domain DAMVIQNPRYQVTQFGKPVTLSCSQTLNHNVMYWYQQKSSQAPKLLFHYYDKDFNNEADTPDNFQSRRPNTSFCFLDIRSPGLGDTAMYLCATSREGLAGGFDAGELFFGEGSRLTVL.